This is a list of T cell receptor beta chains from one sample in a study of shared T cell receptors in the human thymus. Here immunoSEQ multiplex PCR was the method, and the copy in TCRdb shows in-frame clones only, minus some. This sample has about 710,000 clones, with roughly 86% found just once. The same specimen was also included in a second study, on human thymus T cells.

Sequenced input: thymocytes. The receptors were sampled from a boy under two years old with a congenital heart defect. CDR3s include the opening cysteine and the closing phenylalanine or tryptophan. D genes are given only for firm matches. Clone size is given for some rows only: seen once, a few or many times, or a class if the clone is expanded.

abundance	len	v_gene	d_gene	j_gene	CDR3nt	CDR3aa
NA	17	TRBV6-1	NA	TRBJ2-3	TGTGCCAGCAGTGGCACTAGCTCGTTCGGGCGGCGAGATACGCAGTATTTT	CASSGTSSFGRRDTQYF
once	16	TRBV19	TRBD1	TRBJ1-5	TGTGCCAGTAGTATTCCCGGACAGGGAGGCAATCAGCCCCAGCATTTT	CASSIPGQGGNQPQHF
NA	15	TRBV11-2	TRBD1	TRBJ2-5	TGTGCCAGCAGCCAACGACAGGGGGCAGTGGAGACCCAGTACTTC	CASSQRQGAVETQYF
NA	14	TRBV5-1	TRBD1	TRBJ2-3	TGCGCCAGCTTTCGGGACAGGGGCACAGATACGCAGTATTTT	CASFRDRGTDTQYF
NA	14	TRBV5-6	NA	TRBJ1-5	TGTGCCAGCAGCTTCGGGAACTCCAATCAGCCCCAGCATTTT	CASSFGNSNQPQHF
NA	15	TRBV7-2	NA	TRBJ1-2	TGTGCCAGCAGCTTAGGGTACAGTCGGCTCTATGGCTACACCTTC	CASSLGYSRLYGYTF
few	13	TRBV10-3	NA	TRBJ2-1	TGTGCCATCAGACTAGACTGGCACAATGAGCAGTTCTTC	CAIRLDWHNEQFF
few	13	TRBV7-3	NA	TRBJ1-1	TGTGCCAGCAGCCAGGACAGAAACACTGAAGCTTTCTTT	CASSQDRNTEAFF
NA	15	TRBV6-1	TRBD1	TRBJ1-1	TGTGCCAGCAGTGACAAGGACAGGGTGAACACTGAAGCTTTCTTT	CASSDKDRVNTEAFF
NA	16	TRBV14	NA	TRBJ1-1	TGTGCCAGCAGCCAACGAGAGTACCCTATGTACACTGAAGCTTTCTTT	CASSQREYPMYTEAFF
once	15	TRBV6-5	TRBD1	TRBJ1-5	TGTGCCAGCAGTCCCCGGGACAGGATTGATCGGCCCCAGCATTTT	CASSPRDRIDRPQHF
NA	15	TRBV15	TRBD2	TRBJ2-2	TGTGCCACCAGCTCCCACCGGGGGGGCACCGGGGAGCTGTTTTTT	CATSSHRGGTGELFF
NA	16	TRBV5-4	TRBD2	TRBJ2-7	TGTGCCAGCAGCTTATATCCCCGGGACTACTCCTACGAGCAGTACTTC	CASSLYPRDYSYEQYF
NA	18	TRBV4-1	NA	TRBJ2-1	TGCGCCAGCAGCCAAGGCCTCCTAGCCCAGAGCTCCTACAATGAGCAGTTCTTC	CASSQGLLAQSSYNEQFF
NA	15	TRBV5-1	NA	TRBJ2-7	TGCGCCAGCAGCCACAATCCCAAAGAGGGCGACGAGCAGTACTTC	CASSHNPKEGDEQYF
NA	15	TRBV6-5	TRBD1	TRBJ2-1	TGTGCCAGCAGTTACTCGGGGACAGGGGTCGATGAGCAGTTCTTC	CASSYSGTGVDEQFF
NA	14	TRBV4-3	TRBD1	TRBJ2-7	TGCGCCAGCACTATCGGGACAGGGGACTACGAGCAGTACTTC	CASTIGTGDYEQYF
few	18	TRBV28	NA	TRBJ1-6	TGTGCCAGCAGTTTATGGGGAGTGAGGAGATCCTATAATTCCCCCCTCCACTTT	CASSLWGVRRSYNSPLHF
NA	12	TRBV29-1	NA	TRBJ2-1	TGCAGCGTAGCGTCGGGTCTCAATGAGCAGTTCTTC	CSVASGLNEQFF
once	18	TRBV9	TRBD2	TRBJ2-2	TGTGCCAGCAGCGTGGCGACTAGCGGGAGATGGGACACCGGGGAGCTGTTTTTT	CASSVATSGRWDTGELFF
NA	16	TRBV5-1	NA	TRBJ1-1	TGCGCCAGCAGCTTGGACAGGGTCGAACTGAACACTGAAGCTTTCTTT	CASSLDRVELNTEAFF
NA	15	TRBV5-6	TRBD2	TRBJ2-7	TGTGCCAGCAGCTTGGCGTCTAGCGGTTACTACGAGCAGTACTTC	CASSLASSGYYEQYF
NA	16	TRBV4-1	TRBD2	TRBJ2-1	TGCGCCAGCAGCCAGACTAGCGGGAGCTCCTACAATGAGCAGTTCTTC	CASSQTSGSSYNEQFF
NA	19	TRBV5-1	NA	TRBJ2-3	TGCGCCAGCAGCCCGGGTTGGGACTTCTCCGTCCCTAGCACAGATACGCAGTATTTT	CASSPGWDFSVPSTDTQYF
NA	11	TRBV20-1	NA	TRBJ2-3	TGCAGTGTCGTTTGTACAGATACGCAGTATTTT	CSVVCTDTQYF
NA	14	TRBV30	NA	TRBJ2-7	TGTGCCTGGAGTGTCGGACAGCTTCCCTACGAGCAGTACTTC	CAWSVGQLPYEQYF
once	14	TRBV5-1	NA	TRBJ2-7	TGCGCCAGCAGCTTGGGGGGCATGTGCTACGAGCAGTACTTC	CASSLGGMCYEQYF
NA	16	TRBV14	NA	TRBJ2-1	TGTGCCAGCAGGGGGGACGGGACATCATCCTACAATGAGCAGTTCTTC	CASRGDGTSSYNEQFF
NA	14	TRBV27	NA	TRBJ1-1	TGTGCCAGCAGTTTAGACATGAGGGTCACTGAAGCTTTCTTT	CASSLDMRVTEAFF
NA	14	TRBV29-1	NA	TRBJ1-2	TGCAGCGTTGAGCCAGCGCCGTTCACATATGGCTACACCTTC	CSVEPAPFTYGYTF
NA	11	TRBV7-4	NA	TRBJ2-5	TGTGCCAGCAGCTTGGGGGCAGGCCAGTACTTC	CASSLGAGQYF
NA	13	TRBV5-4	NA	TRBJ2-7	TGTGCCAGCAGCTTTGCAGGGTTCTACGAGCAGTACTTC	CASSFAGFYEQYF
NA	16	TRBV6-5	TRBD1	TRBJ1-4	TGTGCCAGCAGTTACGGACAGGCAGCAACTAATGAAAAACTGTTTTTT	CASSYGQAATNEKLFF
NA	16	TRBV5-1	TRBD2	TRBJ2-3	TGCGCCAGCAGCCGACTAGCGGGGGACCTCACAGATACGCAGTATTTT	CASSRLAGDLTDTQYF
NA	17	TRBV5-1	TRBD2	TRBJ2-1	TGCGCCAGCAGTTCCCCCCCGAGCGGGACCGTTTACAATGAGCAGTTCTTC	CASSSPPSGTVYNEQFF
NA	15	TRBV9	TRBD2	TRBJ2-3	TGTGCCAGCAGCTCCCGGACTAGCGGCACAGATACGCAGTATTTT	CASSSRTSGTDTQYF
few	14	TRBV6-5	NA	TRBJ2-1	TGTGCCAGCAGGACCGTCGACTCATACAATGAGCAGTTCTTC	CASRTVDSYNEQFF
NA	16	TRBV9	NA	TRBJ1-3	TGTGCCAGCAGCGTAGCCAGTTCCCTCTCTGGAAACACCATATATTTT	CASSVASSLSGNTIYF
NA	14	TRBV6-1	TRBD1	TRBJ2-1	TGTGCCAGCACCGGGACAGGATTCTACAATGAGCAGTTCTTC	CASTGTGFYNEQFF
NA	15	TRBV9	TRBD1	TRBJ2-1	TGTGCCAGCAGCGGGGGACAGGACTACTACAATGAGCAGTTCTTC	CASSGGQDYYNEQFF
NA	13	TRBV30	NA	TRBJ1-3	TGTGCCTGGAGTGCGGTTTCTGGAAACACCATATATTTT	CAWSAVSGNTIYF
once	16	TRBV7-6	NA	TRBJ1-5	TGTGCCAGCAGCCCTAAGTATCCAGGCCCCGATCAGCCCCAGCATTTT	CASSPKYPGPDQPQHF
NA	16	TRBV7-2	TRBD1	TRBJ2-5	TGTGCCAGCAGCGGACCTCCTGGGACAGAGCAAGAGACCCAGTACTTC	CASSGPPGTEQETQYF
NA	19	TRBV28	TRBD1	TRBJ2-1	TGTGCCAGCAGTCCCCATTACTTAGGGGGCCTGAGCTCCTACAATGAGCAGTTCTTC	CASSPHYLGGLSSYNEQFF
NA	11	TRBV20-1	TRBD2	TRBJ2-1	TGCAGTGCTAGAGGTAGCGGGAGGCAGTTCTTC	CSARGSGRQFF
NA	19	TRBV28	TRBD2	TRBJ2-1	TGTGCCAGCAGTCTGGGACTAGCGGGAGAACTGGGCTCCTACAATGAGCAGTTCTTC	CASSLGLAGELGSYNEQFF
NA	10	TRBV29-1	NA	TRBJ2-1	TGCAGCGTTACGTCGGATGAGCAGTTCTTC	CSVTSDEQFF
NA	19	TRBV14	TRBD2	TRBJ2-5	TGTGCCAGCAGCCAAGAGGTAGATCGGCTAGCGGGAGATGGGGAGACCCAGTACTTC	CASSQEVDRLAGDGETQYF
NA	12	TRBV10-2	NA	TRBJ2-7	TGCGCCAGCAGTGAGAAAAGTAGCGAGCAGTACTTC	CASSEKSSEQYF
NA	16	TRBV5-4	TRBD2	TRBJ2-3	TGTGCCAGCAGCTTGGCCGCAGCGGGGGGGCCTGATACGCAGTATTTT	CASSLAAAGGPDTQYF
NA	16	TRBV10-3	TRBD1	TRBJ1-5	TGTGCCATCAGTGAGTCTCGGACAGGGTACTATCAGCCCCAGCATTTT	CAISESRTGYYQPQHF
NA	15	TRBV2	NA	TRBJ1-5	TGTGCCAGCAGGGTCATTCGGGGAGACAATCAGCCCCAGCATTTT	CASRVIRGDNQPQHF